This passage covers 15 T cell receptor beta chains from one sample sequenced in a study of blood T cell repertoires in COVID-19 (dated by TCRdb to about 2020). The library came from the immunoSEQ multiplex PCR assay. TCRdb limited this immuneACCESS table to in-frame rearrangements with V and J called. A share of clones is missing; checked studies link under half to unresolved V genes, and the rest is unexplained. Counted in this sample were some 250,000 clones; 75% to 90% of them appeared once. In total, the top ten clones hold 8.8% of the sample. Sample: PBMCs or T cells enriched from blood (not recorded which). The receptor source for this set is a man aged 35 to 55 who had recovered from COVID-19.

This clone was seen a few times. This chain uses TRBV9 with TRBJ2-7; 7 nucleotides line up with TRBD2. Germline V lookup: CDR1 SGDLS, CDR2 YYNGEE. The CDR3 length is 14 residues. V was clipped by 2 bases and J by 0 bases; unmatched bases: 2. The CDR3 nucleotides read TGTGCCAGCAGCGTGGGCGGGAGCTCCTACGAGCAGTACTTC. It codes for CASSVGGSSYEQYF.

This chain connects TRBV7-2 to TRBJ2-7; TRBD2 agrees at 9 bases. V shed 5 bases and J 0 bases; nucleotides not matched to a gene: 11. This CDR3 contains 17 residues. Germline V gene lookup returns CDR1 SGHTA and CDR2 FQGNSA. The CDR3 coding sequence is TGTGCCAGCAGCCGTTGGGCTAGCGGGATGCGCTCCTACGAGCAGTACTTC. Translation gives CASSRWASGMRSYEQYF.

The rearrangement joins TRBV7-9 to TRBJ2-7, with a tentative D call TRBD1 (6 bases). Germline-derived CDR1 and CDR2 are SEHNR and FQNEAQ (reference sequence). The CDR3 has 13 residues. V lost 5 bases to trimming and J lost 3 bases, with 11 bases between them. CDR3: CASSESRGYEQYF. The CDR3 DNA sequence: TGTGCCAGCAGCGAGTCCAGGGGCTACGAGCAGTACTTC.

V usage is TRBV2 and J usage is TRBJ2-2, with unresolved D. This CDR3 has 13 residues. In germline, CDR1 is SNHLY, CDR2 FYNNEI. Trimming left V 6 bases short and J 6 bases short, with 11 bases between. CDR3 protein: CASRLWAAGELFF. The CDR3 DNA follows: TGTGCCAGCAGGTTATGGGCCGCCGGGGAGCTGTTTTTT. The full variable domain, its missing parts supplied by reference TRBV2 and TRBJ2-2, is EPEVTQTPSHQVTQMGQEVILRCVPISNHLYFYWYRQILGQKVEFLVSFYNNEISEKSEIFDDQFSVERPDGSNFTLKIRSTKLEDSAMYFCASRLWAAGELFFGEGSRLTVL.

The chain links TRBV7-9 to TRBJ1-5; 7 positions match TRBD1. J was trimmed by 0 bases and V by 3 bases; bases with no gene match: 5. This CDR3 comprises 16 residues. The germline V gene has CDR1 SEHNR and CDR2 FQNEAQ (reference sequence). The CDR3 DNA sequence: TGTGCCAGCAGCTTGGGGACAGCTTATAGCAATCAGCCCCAGCATTTT. It translates to CASSLGTAYSNQPQHF.

Comments on this clone: The germline gene is not matched at one end of the junction; a read error may be the cause. For the CDR3, the DNA is TGTGTCAGCAGAGGGGGGGCGAACACTGAAGCTTTCTTT. Protein sequence: CVSRGGANTEAFF. The rearrangement uses TRBV18 and TRBJ1-1; D perhaps matches TRBD1 (6 bases). The V gene's germline CDR1 is KGHSH and CDR2 LQKENI. The CDR3 extends over 13 amino acids.

In its sample, this clone was seen once. The V and J genes are TRBV28 and TRBJ1-6; 7 nucleotides line up with TRBD1. This CDR3 contains 14 residues. Unmatched junction bases numbered 15, after V lost 6 bases and J lost 16 bases. Germline assignment: CDR1 MDHEN and CDR2 SYDVKM. CDR3 in DNA: TGTGCCAGCAGATACTCTCCCGGACAGGAGATGCTCCACTTT. Protein sequence: CASRYSPGQEMLHF.

The rearrangement links TRBV29-1 to TRBJ2-1; 8 nucleotides line up with TRBD1. This CDR3 comprises 13 residues. V lost 5 bases and J lost 4; bases outside the gene matches: 4. Germline CDR1 is SQVTM and CDR2 is ANQGSEA. The CDR3 here is CSVPRTGYNEQFF. CDR3 DNA sequence: TGCAGCGTTCCCCGGACAGGGTACAATGAGCAGTTCTTC.

The V gene is TRBV12-5, the J gene TRBJ1-1; a weak D match, TRBD1 (6 bases). Between the trimmed V and J ends, which lost 7 bases and 7 bases, there was a span of 22 bases. The CDR3 is made up of 15 amino acids. Germline assignment: CDR1 LGHNT and CDR2 FRNRAP. This CDR3 reads CASDRREGDVGEAFF. In DNA form, the CDR3 reads TGTGCTAGTGACCGGAGGGAGGGGGATGTAGGTGAAGCTTTCTTT. The entire variable domain, with the rest obtained from reference TRBV12-5 and TRBJ1-1, is as follows: DARVTQTPRHKVTEMGQEVTMRCQPILGHNTVFWYRQTMMQGLELLAYFRNRAPLDDSGMPKDRFSAEMPDATLATLKIQPSEPRDSAVYFCASDRREGDVGEAFFGQGTRLTVV.

About this clone: Within the sample, other DNA sequences also encode this same CDR3. The gene calls are TRBV18 and TRBJ2-7; TRBD1 is a possible D gene (5 bases). The CDR3 consists of 12 residues. V was cut by 6 bases and J by 3 bases, with 9 bases left in between. Germline assignment: CDR1 KGHSH and CDR2 LQKENI. As DNA, the CDR3 is TGTGCCAGCTCTCCCGACAGCTACGAGCAGTACTTC. It translates to CASSPDSYEQYF. The variable domain in full, with the rest retrieved from reference TRBV18 and TRBJ2-7, is NAGVMQNPRHLVRRRGQEARLRCSPMKGHSHVYWYRQLPEEGLKFMVYLQKENIIDESGMPKERFSAEFPKEGPSILRIQQVVRGDSAAYFCASSPDSYEQYFGPGTRLTVT.

The V and J genes are TRBV6-5 and TRBJ1-6, with a possible D match to TRBD1 (6 bases). The CDR3 spans 14 residues. Germline V CDR1 and CDR2: MNHEY, SVGAGI. Deletions cut 11 bases from V and 5 bases from J, with 16 bases between. CDR3 DNA sequence: TGTGCCGCAGCATCAACAGGGAATAATTCACCCCTCCACTTT. Protein: CAAASTGNNSPLHF.

The genes are TRBV7-9 and TRBJ2-3, with D unresolved. Germline V gene sequence: CDR1 SEHNR, CDR2 FQNEAQ (reference sequence). The CDR3 is 13 residues long. Trimming removed 11 bases at V and 5 bases at J, with 17 bases between. The chain's CDR3 is CAVVVSSGDTQYF. CDR3 DNA: TGTGCCGTAGTGGTTAGCTCGGGAGATACGCAGTATTTT.

The chain carries TRBV18 and TRBJ1-1; D is possibly TRBD1 (5 bases). The CDR3 has 13 amino acids. The V end was cut by 5 bases, the J end by 1 base, with 8 bases between. The germline CDR1 and CDR2 sequences are KGHSH and LQKENI. CDR3 sequence (DNA): TGTGCCAGCTCAAAGGACAAGAACACTGAAGCTTTCTTT. Its translation: CASSKDKNTEAFF.

This chain links TRBV6-1 with TRBJ2-3; the match to TRBD2 covers 11 bases. After removal of 6 bases from V and 4 bases from J, the junction contained 9 bases not matched to a gene. This CDR3 comprises 16 residues. The germline V gene has CDR1 MNHNS and CDR2 SASEGT. The CDR3 bases are TGTGCCAGCAGCGAATATAGCGGGAGGGGTTCAGATACGCAGTATTTT. Translating gives CASSEYSGRGSDTQYF.

This chain connects TRBV11-3 to TRBJ2-5, with D unresolved. V was shortened by 1 base and J by 0 bases, with 6 bases between the two germline ends. Germline V gene sequence: CDR1 SGHNT, CDR2 YENEEA. The CDR3 length is 14 residues. The DNA of the CDR3 is TGTGCCAGCAGCTTAGCTAGGTACCAAGAGACCCAGTACTTC. Translated: CASSLARYQETQYF.